The 21 T cell receptor beta chains below come from one sample, sequenced in a study of blood T cell repertoires in COVID-19. Generated by immunoSEQ multiplex PCR, the TCRdb table keeps only in-frame clones and is missing some. The table includes about 200,000 clones, approximately 90% detected once. The sequenced material came from peripheral blood. These TCRs come from a human donor in a cohort sampled during active COVID-19.

This clone was counted only a few times. The chain combines TRBV19 with TRBJ1-5; no definite D call. Germline CDR1 LNHDA, CDR2 SQIVND (reference sequence). V dropped 6 bases and J dropped 4 bases, with 22 bases sitting between them. This CDR3 comprises 17 residues. CDR3 nucleotide sequence: TGTGCCAGTAGCCGAAACCTCTATTCGGTTCGTAATCAGCCCCAGCATTTT. Amino acid sequence: CASSRNLYSVRNQPQHF.

CDR3 bases: TGCAGCGTTGATCGTGGCAGAGGGGAAGCTTTCTTT. This sequence encodes CSVDRGRGEAFF. The V gene is TRBV29-1, the J gene TRBJ1-1; no clear D. Germline CDR1 reads SQVTM; CDR2 reads ANQGSEA. V lost 3 bases and J lost 8, with 13 bases in between. This CDR3 has 12 residues.

This clone occurred once. The chain links TRBV7-2 to TRBJ2-3, with 12 bases matching TRBD2. J was trimmed by 2 bases and V by 4 bases; bases with no gene match: 4. Germline V gene lookup returns CDR1 SGHTA and CDR2 FQGNSA. This CDR3 contains 16 residues. The CDR3 region has the DNA TGTGCCAGCAGCTCCAGGACTAGCGGGGACACAGATACGCAGTATTTT. Translated, it gives CASSSRTSGDTDTQYF.

This clone appeared once. The rearrangement uses TRBV6-2 or TRBV6-3 and TRBJ2-1; 8 nucleotides align to TRBD2. CDR1 and CDR2 from the germline V gene are MNHEY and SVGEGT. CDR3 length equals 13 residues. V trimming: 6 bases; J trimming: 6 bases; junction bases outside the gene matches: 4. CDR3 nucleotides: TGTGCCAGCAGCAACGGGGGGGGCAATGAGCAGTTCTTC. Protein sequence: CASSNGGGNEQFF.

The V and J genes are TRBV7-2 and TRBJ2-7, with 13 bases that match TRBD2. The germline gives CDR1 SGHTA, CDR2 FQGNSA. The CDR3 has 16 residues. Germline trimming cut 1 base from V and 1 base from J; bases unmatched to any gene: 1. The CDR3 coding sequence is TGTGCCAGCAGCTTAGGACTAGCGGGAGGTTCCTACGAGCAGTACTTC. This codes for CASSLGLAGGSYEQYF.

The gene calls are TRBV12-3 or TRBV12-4 and TRBJ1-5; D remains ambiguous. Trimming shortened V by 6 bases and J by 4 bases, and 10 bases separated the two germline ends. The CDR3 spans 13 residues. CDR3 in DNA: TGTGCCAGCAGCCCGACTTGGAATCAGCCCCAGCATTTT. Translated, it gives CASSPTWNQPQHF.

The chain carries TRBV4-3 and TRBJ1-3, with no clear D. In germline, CDR1 is LGHNA, CDR2 YSLEER. Trimming shortened V by 0 bases and J by 0 bases, and 6 bases separated the two germline ends. This CDR3 has 15 amino acids. CDR3 in amino acids: CASSQDRVSGNTIYF. CDR3 bases: TGCGCCAGCAGCCAAGATCGGGTCTCTGGAAACACCATATATTTT.

The chain recombines TRBV6-6 with TRBJ2-7; 9 nucleotides agree with TRBD2. The length of the CDR3 is 14 residues. The J segment lost 6 bases and the V segment lost 6 bases, leaving 9 bases of the junction unmatched. In germline, CDR1 is MNHNY, CDR2 SVGAGI (reference sequence). This chain's CDR3 is CASREISGSGEQYF. The CDR3 DNA follows: TGTGCCAGCAGGGAGATTAGCGGGAGTGGCGAGCAGTACTTC.

The chain joins TRBV14 to TRBJ2-7; 10 bases align to TRBD1. The V gene end was trimmed by 4 bases and the J gene end by 6 bases; junction bases not matched to a gene: 9. Germline values: CDR1 SGHDN, CDR2 FVKESK. The CDR3 runs to 15 residues. The CDR3 DNA follows: TGTGCCAGCAGCCTAAGGGACAGGGGCGCTCCCGAGCAGTACTTC. Residues: CASSLRDRGAPEQYF.

The gene calls are TRBV28 and TRBJ2-7, with 8 bases matching TRBD2. The CDR3 length is 12 residues. V shed 6 bases and J 3 bases; nucleotides not matched to a gene: 1. Per germline, CDR1 MDHEN and CDR2 SYDVKM. This chain's CDR3 is CASRTSGYEQYF. CDR3 bases: TGTGCCAGCAGAACTAGCGGCTACGAGCAGTACTTC. The variable domain in full, completed from reference TRBV28 and TRBJ2-7, reads DVKVTQSSRYLVKRTGEKVFLECVQDMDHENMFWYRQDPGLGLRLIYFSYDVKMKEKGDIPEGYSVSREKKERFSLILESASTNQTSMYLCASRTSGYEQYFGPGTRLTVT.

The V call is TRBV18, the J call TRBJ1-2; 11 nucleotides agree with TRBD1. This CDR3 contains 16 residues. The germline V gene encodes CDR1 KGHSH and CDR2 LQKENI. With 6 bases clipped from V and 4 bases from J, the junction kept 10 bases outside the gene matches. The CDR3 region has the DNA TGTGCCAGCTCCCTGGGGACAGGGGGTCCTCTCTATGGCTACACCTTC. It encodes CASSLGTGGPLYGYTF.

This clone showed up just a few times. In DNA form, the CDR3 reads TGTGCCAGCAGCCCAAGAAGTCAGGGAGGTAGCTACGAGCAGTACTTC. As protein: CASSPRSQGGSYEQYF. The genes are TRBV7-8 and TRBJ2-7; weak D call: TRBD2 (6 bases). This CDR3 spans 16 amino acids. The V end lost 5 bases, the J end lost 3 bases, and 20 bases lay between the germline ends. Germline V gene data show CDR1 as SGHVS and CDR2 as FQNEAQ.

This clone occurred once. This rearrangement joins TRBV27 to TRBJ2-1; TRBD2 agrees at 9 bases. CDR1 and CDR2 (germline): MNHEY, SMNVEV (reference sequence). The CDR3 totals 16 residues. The V and J ends lost 5 bases and 7 bases, in that order; junction bases with no gene match: 12. In DNA, the CDR3 is TGTGCCAGCAGTCCGATAACCAGGCTAGCGGGAAATGAGCAGTTCTTC. The encoded protein is CASSPITRLAGNEQFF.

J is TRBJ2-3 and V is TRBV28; D remains ambiguous. This CDR3 is 14 amino acids long. Trimming cost V 3 bases and J 3 bases, with 10 bases left between them. Germline V gene data show CDR1 as MDHEN and CDR2 as SYDVKM. The CDR3 sequence is CASSFEKLTDTQYF. CDR3 sequence (DNA): TGTGCCAGCAGTTTCGAGAAACTTACAGATACGCAGTATTTT.

This clone was found many times. The chain couples TRBV6-5 to TRBJ2-5, with D tentatively TRBD1 (6 bases). The V and J ends lost 8 bases and 4 bases respectively, with 11 bases between them. This CDR3 is built from 12 residues. The germline CDR1 and CDR2 sequences are MNHEY and SVGAGI. Here the CDR3 reads CASQGNLETQYF. The CDR3 coding sequence is TGTGCCAGCCAGGGGAATTTAGAGACCCAGTACTTC.

V and J are TRBV5-1 and TRBJ2-1, with 7 bases aligning to TRBD2. Trimming took 4 bases from V and 7 from J; bases not matched to a gene: 5. Germline lookup yields CDR1 SGHRS and CDR2 YFSETQ. The CDR3 consists of 13 residues. This chain's CDR3 is CASSMGEGNEQFF. CDR3 DNA: TGCGCCAGCAGCATGGGGGAGGGGAATGAGCAGTTCTTC.

This sequence joins TRBV28 and TRBJ1-2, with D uncertain. Between the trimmed V and J ends, which lost 1 base and 4 bases, there was a span of 10 bases. Germline V lookup: CDR1 MDHEN, CDR2 SYDVKM. The CDR3 is 14 amino acids. The CDR3 nucleotides are TGTGCCAGCAGTTTATCAGCGAAAGGCTATGGCTACACCTTC. It yields the protein CASSLSAKGYGYTF.

The V and J genes are TRBV10-3 and TRBJ2-3, with 8 bases lining up with TRBD2. The CDR3 covers 16 residues. With V trimmed by 2 bases and J by 0 bases, 4 bases remained unmatched. In germline, CDR1 is ENHRY, CDR2 SYGVKD. CDR3 amino acids: CAISEVAGLSTDTQYF. The DNA for the CDR3 is TGTGCCATCAGTGAGGTAGCGGGACTAAGCACAGATACGCAGTATTTT.

This chain joins TRBV11-3 and TRBJ2-5, with TRBD1 matching over 7 bases. From germline, CDR1 is SGHNT and CDR2 YENEEA. V was pared by 1 base and J by 4 bases, with 0 bases of the junction left unmatched. The CDR3 length is 13 residues. CDR3 nucleotides: TGTGCCAGCAGCTTAGGGACAGGAGAGACCCAGTACTTC. This sequence encodes CASSLGTGETQYF. Looking up the rest from reference TRBV11-3 and TRBJ2-5 gives the full variable domain: EAGVVQSPRYKIIEKKQPVAFWCNPISGHNTLYWYLQNLGQGPELLIRYENEEAVDDSQLPKDRFSAERLKGVDSTLKIQPAELGDSAVYLCASSLGTGETQYFGPGTRLLVL.

The rearrangement joins TRBV5-4 to TRBJ1-6; tentatively, D is TRBD1 (5 bases). CDR3 length equals 12 residues. Trimming removed 3 bases at V and 8 bases at J, with 6 bases between. The germline V gene has CDR1 SGHNT and CDR2 YYREEE (reference sequence). CDR3 sequence (DNA): TGTGCCAGCAGCTCCAGGGATTCACCCCTCCACTTT. This encodes CASSSRDSPLHF.

The chain is built from TRBV27 and TRBJ2-5; TRBD1 matches 7 bases. Germline CDR1 and CDR2: MNHEY and SMNVEV (reference sequence). The CDR3 totals 15 residues. V lost 5 bases and J lost 5; bases outside the gene matches: 11. The CDR3 is CASSLNPQGWETQYF. The CDR3 coding sequence is TGTGCCAGCAGTCTAAATCCACAGGGGTGGGAGACCCAGTACTTC.